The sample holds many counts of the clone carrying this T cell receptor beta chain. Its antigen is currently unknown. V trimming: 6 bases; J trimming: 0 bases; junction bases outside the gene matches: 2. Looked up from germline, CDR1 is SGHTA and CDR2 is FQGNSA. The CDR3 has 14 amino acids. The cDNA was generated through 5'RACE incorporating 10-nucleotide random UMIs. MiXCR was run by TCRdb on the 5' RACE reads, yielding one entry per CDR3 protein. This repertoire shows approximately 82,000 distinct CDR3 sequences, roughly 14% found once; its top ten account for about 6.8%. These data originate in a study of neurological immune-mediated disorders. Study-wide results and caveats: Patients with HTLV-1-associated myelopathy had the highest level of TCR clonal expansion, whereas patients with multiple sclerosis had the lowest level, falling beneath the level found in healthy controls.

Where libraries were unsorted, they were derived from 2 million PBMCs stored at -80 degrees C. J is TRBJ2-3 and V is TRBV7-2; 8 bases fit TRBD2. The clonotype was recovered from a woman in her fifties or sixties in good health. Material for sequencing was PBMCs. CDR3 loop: CASRRTSSTDTQYF. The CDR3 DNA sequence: TGTGCCAGCAGACGGACTAGCAGCACAGATACGCAGTATTTT.